This T cell receptor (beta chain) was identified during a study of blood T cell repertoires in COVID-19. Recovered status in Cohort 3 required two negative PCRs, clearance, or symptom resolution. The length of the CDR3 is 16 residues. CDR1 and CDR2 from the germline V gene are SGHAT and FQDESV (reference sequence). The V and J ends lost 1 base and 3 bases respectively, with 16 bases between them. In the original processing: Using reference gene primer amplification, nucleated cell counts were estimated. The protocol was immunoSEQ multiplex PCR, while the TCRdb copy is restricted to in-frame clones and leaves out a portion. That table supplies the V and J calls and clone size; D and trimming were determined from the DNA. The sample includes more than 100,000 clones, 65% to 85% of them seen just once.

The V call is TRBV11-1, the J call TRBJ2-7; the D gene is possibly TRBD1 (6 bases). The sample was PBMCs or T cells enriched from blood (not recorded which). This sequence originates from a woman aged 25 to 39 who had recovered from COVID-19. In DNA, the CDR3 is TGTGCCAGCAGCTTAGACGGTGGACAGATGAACTACGAGCAGTACTTC. Amino acid sequence: CASSLDGGQMNYEQYF.